These T cell receptor beta chains were read from a single sample in a study of blood T cell repertoires in COVID-19. Clones were sequenced by immunoSEQ multiplex PCR, and TCRdb holds only the in-frame ones, with some missing. The sample contains under 350,000 clones, roughly 86% of which appear only once. Sample: peripheral blood. The receptors stem from a man between 18 and 35 years old with active or convalescent COVID-19. Both conserved end residues are part of each CDR3. The order of the fields is CDR3 DNA, CDR3 protein, D gene, J gene, clone size, CDR3 length, V gene. A D gene is named only where the DNA matches it firmly. Size tells how often a clone was seen (once, few, many) or the class of an expanded clone, and some rows leave it out.

DNA: TGTGCCAGCAGCCAGGGCCAGACTAGCCGGGAGAAAAACATTCAGTACTTC
CDR3: CASSQGQTSREKNIQYF
D: TRBD2
J: TRBJ2-4
size: NA
length: 17
V: TRBV3-1/TRBV3-2

DNA: TGTGCCTGGAGAGCGGGAGAGACCCAGTACTTC
CDR3: CAWRAGETQYF
D: NA
J: TRBJ2-5
size: NA
length: 11
V: TRBV30

DNA: TGTGCCAGCAGTTCCTTCGGTGAAGACCCGCGGAACACCATATATTTT
CDR3: CASSSFGEDPRNTIYF
D: NA
J: TRBJ1-3
size: NA
length: 16
V: TRBV28

DNA: TGTGCCAGCAGTGAAGACCCTACCCCACTTGGTGGCTACACCTTC
CDR3: CASSEDPTPLGGYTF
D: NA
J: TRBJ1-2
size: once
length: 15
V: TRBV6-1

DNA: TGTGCAAGTCGCTTAGAAGGTGGGATAGGGACAGATGAAAAACTGTTTTTT
CDR3: CASRLEGGIGTDEKLFF
D: NA
J: TRBJ1-4
size: once
length: 17
V: TRBV12-2

DNA: TGTGCCACGGGAAATACTTACGCCGGGGAGCTGTTTTTT
CDR3: CATGNTYAGELFF
D: NA
J: TRBJ2-2
size: NA
length: 13
V: TRBV7-3

DNA: TGCGCCAGCAGCCTCACGGACAGGGAAACCTACGAGCAGTACTTC
CDR3: CASSLTDRETYEQYF
D: TRBD1
J: TRBJ2-7
size: once
length: 15
V: TRBV4-1

DNA: TGCAGCGTTGGAATAGGACAGGGAGGCGGCTACACCTTC
CDR3: CSVGIGQGGGYTF
D: TRBD1
J: TRBJ1-2
size: many
length: 13
V: TRBV29-1

DNA: TGTGCCAGCAGCCAGACGAGAGGGAGAGGGGGCACCGGGGAGCTGTTTTTT
CDR3: CASSQTRGRGGTGELFF
D: NA
J: TRBJ2-2
size: NA
length: 17
V: TRBV3-1/TRBV3-2

DNA: TGTGCCAGCAGCTTACCGGGACTATTAGAGACCCAGTACTTC
CDR3: CASSLPGLLETQYF
D: TRBD2
J: TRBJ2-5
size: NA
length: 14
V: TRBV5-5

DNA: TGTGCCAGCAGGTCGACAGGGAAAGATACGCAGTATTTT
CDR3: CASRSTGKDTQYF
D: TRBD1
J: TRBJ2-3
size: NA
length: 13
V: TRBV12-3/TRBV12-4

DNA: TGTGCCAGCAGCAGAGACAGGGTAGAGACCCAGTACTTC
CDR3: CASSRDRVETQYF
D: TRBD1
J: TRBJ2-5
size: NA
length: 13
V: TRBV7-8